What follows is one TCR beta chain and its context. This clonotype was counted many times. Its antigen is unknown. Base quality data are lacking; no much larger clone is found one base away. Library method: 5' RACE. Instrument used: NextSeq 500. In the TCR library protocol, unique molecular identifiers were attached to individual cDNA molecules to correct for PCR bias and sequencing error. Both TCR alpha and beta chains were sequenced, and tight co-correlation was observed between alpha and beta sequence abundances in each sample. As for the authors' bioinformatics: Decombinator V4 was used to annotate TCR sequences for V gene, J gene and CDR3. TCRs were defined as expanded if a significant change between any two time points was detected under a Poisson model with p below 0.0001. TCR abundances were normalised to the total number of TCRs sequenced per sample and expressed as counts per million. MAIT TCRs were defined by TRAV1-2 paired with TRAJ12, TRAJ20 or TRAJ33, and iNKT TCRs by TRAV10 paired with TRAJ18. VDJdb, accessed 1 November 2021, was searched for CMV, EBV and SARS-CoV-2 annotated TCRs, excluding TCRs annotated for multiple antigens. TCRdb reanalyzed the raw reads on its own, using fastp at Q25 for trimming and MiXCR for clone calling, and kept in-frame beta chains. Every distinct CDR3 protein forms one entry, paired with its most common genes and DNA. None of the V and J calls come from the authors' own analysis; TCRdb made them. The sample table shows around 67,000 distinct CDR3 sequences, and around 13% are seen once. The leading ten clones occupy roughly 1.3% of the sample.

The data originate from a study of early T cells in non-severe SARS-CoV-2 infection (dated by TCRdb to the early 2020s). For the wider study: Bulk RNA from unsorted whole blood was used for TCR sequencing, so alpha and beta chains could not be paired. What the authors observed across the whole study: VDJdb matching was skewed toward anti-spike CD8 responses and likely underestimated virus-specific expansions, missing private and CD4 specificities.

The germline V gene sets CDR1 to MNHEY and CDR2 to SVGEGT. The CDR3 has 16 amino acids, counting the end cysteine and phenylalanine. CDR3 DNA only is kept here, 48 bases in frame from base 1. V ends up 2 bases short and J 10 bases short, with an unmatched junction base count of 11. Set within a cohort of healthcare workers in London, UK, this nested case-control study involved weekly PCR testing of nasopharyngeal swabs along with blood sampling. Healthcare workers were enrolled in the week of the UK lockdown, from 23 to 31 March 2020, and were followed every week for up to roughly 15 weeks. The chain joins TRBV6-2 or TRBV6-3 to TRBJ1-6; a stretch of 7 junction bases matches TRBD1. Sequenced input: whole blood. The receptor's source is an adult who was a healthcare worker with PCR-confirmed SARS-CoV-2 infection or an uninfected control (not recorded which). The CDR3: CASSYETGRKFSPLHF. Here is the DNA: TGTGCCAGCAGTTACGAGACAGGGAGGAAATTCTCACCCCTCCACTTT.